This T cell receptor beta chain was observed in a study of blood T cell repertoires in COVID-19. Sequenced by immunoSEQ multiplex PCR; TCRdb stores in-frame clones only, minus some. The profile shows around 330,000 clones, approximately 90% of them singletons. Between the trimmed V and J ends, which lost 5 bases and 3 bases, there was a span of 18 bases. Germline loops: CDR1 SGHNT, CDR2 YYREEE (reference sequence). CDR3 size: 16 residues. The sequence was collected from a woman in her thirties or forties who had recovered from COVID-19. This chain joins TRBV5-4 and TRBJ2-4; perhaps TRBD2 as D (6 bases). The sequencing sample was made of PBMCs or T cells enriched from blood (not recorded which). The CDR3 region is CASRDLSWEDKNIQYF. The DNA of the CDR3 is TGTGCCAGCAGGGACCTCTCTTGGGAGGACAAAAACATTCAGTACTTC.